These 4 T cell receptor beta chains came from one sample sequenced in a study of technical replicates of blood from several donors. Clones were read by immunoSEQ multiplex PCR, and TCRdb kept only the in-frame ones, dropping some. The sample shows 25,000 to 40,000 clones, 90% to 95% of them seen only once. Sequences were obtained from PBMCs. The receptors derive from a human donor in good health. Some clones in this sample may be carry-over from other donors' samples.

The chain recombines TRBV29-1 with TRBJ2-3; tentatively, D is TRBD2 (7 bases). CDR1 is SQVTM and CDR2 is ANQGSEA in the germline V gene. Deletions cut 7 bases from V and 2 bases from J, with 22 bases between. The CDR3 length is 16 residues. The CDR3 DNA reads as TGCAGCGGGGGGCTGGGGGGGCCCCGACCCACAGATACGCAGTATTTT. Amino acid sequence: CSGGLGGPRPTDTQYF.

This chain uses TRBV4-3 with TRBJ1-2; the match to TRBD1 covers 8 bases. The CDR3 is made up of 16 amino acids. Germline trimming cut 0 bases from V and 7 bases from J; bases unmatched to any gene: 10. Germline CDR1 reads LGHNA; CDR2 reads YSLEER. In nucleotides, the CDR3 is TGCGCCAGCAGCCAAGATAGGCAGGGGGCGGGCGTTGGCTACACCTTC. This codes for CASSQDRQGAGVGYTF.

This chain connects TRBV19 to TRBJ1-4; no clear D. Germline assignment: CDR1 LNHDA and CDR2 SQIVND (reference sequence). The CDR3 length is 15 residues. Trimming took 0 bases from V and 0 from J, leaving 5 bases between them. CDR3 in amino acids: CASSIDPSTNEKLFF. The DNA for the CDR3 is TGTGCCAGTAGTATAGATCCATCAACTAATGAAAAACTGTTTTTT.

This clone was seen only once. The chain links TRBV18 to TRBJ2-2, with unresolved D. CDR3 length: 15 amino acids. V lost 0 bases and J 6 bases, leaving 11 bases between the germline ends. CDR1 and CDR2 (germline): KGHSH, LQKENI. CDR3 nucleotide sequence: TGTGCCAGCTCACCACCCGCTCCGGGTTCCGGGGAGCTGTTTTTT. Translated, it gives CASSPPAPGSGELFF.